This T cell receptor beta chain is from a study of beta chain features in type 1 diabetes. Study-level results: PCR may have favored shorter templates equally in patients and controls. Patients' naive, central memory and regulatory TCRB repertoires appeared more alike than those of healthy donors.

In this sample, this clone turned up a few times. The antigen remains undetermined. Sequenced material consisted of expressed TCRB transcripts (all of the isolated RNA was reverse transcribed). Assay: immunoSEQ multiplex PCR; the TCRdb copy retains only in-frame clones and omits some. This sample carries more than 300,000 clones, around 8% of them seen once, and the ten largest clones take around 0.45%. Sorted CD4+ subsets: naive, central memory, regulatory, stem cell-like memory (CD45RO/CCR7/CD25/CD127/CD95/CD27 panel). The CDR3 runs 16 residues. V was clipped by 4 bases and J by 0 bases; unmatched bases: 5. Germline values: CDR1 SGHRS, CDR2 YFSETQ.

The source of this sequence is a woman aged 18-29 years in good health. Sequenced sample: central memory CD4+ T cells from blood. The chain joins TRBV5-1 to TRBJ2-1; 9 bases are shared with TRBD2. The CDR3, as DNA: TGCGCCAGCAGCCCCAGTAGCGGGAGCTCCTACAATGAGCAGTTCTTC. It encodes CASSPSSGSSYNEQFF.